This TCR beta chain was documented in a study of siplizumab effects on memory and regulatory T cells. Overall study findings and caveats: Naive-or-memory phenotypes were unassignable for roughly 80-96% of proliferating CD4+ or CD8+ clones.

This clone was picked up a small number of times. Its matching antigen is unknown. Around 100,000 TCR templates per sample were assayed. Using immunoSEQ multiplex PCR, the repertoire was profiled, and TCRdb retains in-frame clones only, with some absent. The sample has about 87,000 clones, more than 80% seen once; the top ten hold over 12%. V lost 0 bases and J 4 bases, leaving 15 bases between the germline ends. The CDR3 is 15 residues long. The germline gives CDR1 SQVTM, CDR2 ANQGSEA. The gene calls are TRBV29-1 and TRBJ1-2, with D tentatively TRBD1 (5 bases). Sequencing was performed on CD4+ T cells sorted from blood. This receptor was identified in a human donor in good health. CDR3 protein: CSVEDERTMIYGYTF. In nucleotides, the CDR3 is TGCAGCGTTGAAGATGAAAGGACAATGATCTATGGCTACACCTTC.